Following are 27 T cell receptor beta chains from one sample sequenced in a study of tumor-infiltrating lymphocytes in primary liver carcinoma. Germline DNA was extracted too, while blood RNA derived from unsorted whole blood. Making TCR beta cDNA involved roughly 0.55 ug total RNA and a constant-region primer. ARM-PCR, slightly modified, supplied the TCR beta libraries through three nested multiplex PCR rounds. The first two PCR rounds used TRBV1-TRBV30 forward primers with a C-beta reverse primer, roughly 10 cycles each. TCRdb re-called the multiplex PCR reads through MiXCR, storing one row per CDR3 protein. The sample carries about 310,000 distinct CDR3 sequences, less than 75% recorded once. Material: peripheral blood. The receptors were sampled from a man aged 35-49 years with primary liver carcinoma and hepatitis B virus infection.

In the case of this clonotype: An end of the junction differs from the germline gene, which may be a read error. J is TRBJ2-7 and V is TRBV5-5, with 9 bases that match TRBD2. Germline V gene lookup returns CDR1 SGHKS and CDR2 YYEKEE (reference sequence). This CDR3 contains 15 residues. CDR3 residues: CASSLDTSGYNERYF. The CDR3, as DNA: TGTGCCAGTAGCTTGGACACTAGCGGGTACAACGAGCGGTACTTC.

Points on this clonotype: Germline is not matched at one junction end, which may reflect a read error. The chain joins TRBV4-1 to TRBJ2-3, with no clear D. There are 17 residues in the CDR3. CDR1 is MGHRA and CDR2 is YSYEKL in the germline V gene. CDR3 DNA: TGCGCTAGCAACCAATTGGATCTGGGATTTCGCACAGATACGCAGTATTTT. It yields the protein CASNQLDLGFRTDTQYF.

As to this clonotype: Possible read error: a much larger clone is one base away. This chain uses TRBV29-1 with TRBJ2-1; 9 bases fit TRBD2. The J call may be in error: the DNA end matches TRBJ2-7 better. CDR1 is SQVTM, CDR2 ANQGSEA, per germline. The CDR3 runs to 12 residues. Written as DNA, the CDR3 is TGCACCTCCGGGACTAGCAGAAATGAGCAGTACTTC. Translation gives CTSGTSRNEQYF.

Points on this clonotype: Its ends do not fully match the called genes, so a read error is possible. This rearrangement joins TRBV5-4 to TRBJ2-2; D might be TRBD2 (5 bases). Germline V gene data show CDR1 as SGHNT and CDR2 as YYREEE (reference sequence). There are 16 residues in the CDR3. As DNA, the CDR3 is TGTGCCAGCAGCTTCTACCGGGGTACGAACACCTGGGAGCTGTTTTTT. It encodes CASSFYRGTNTWELFF.

This clonotype was seen at least ten times. The junction departs from the called germline gene at one end, perhaps through a read error. The V and J genes are TRBV11-1 and TRBJ2-2; D gene uncertain. The CDR3 length is 14 residues. The germline V gene encodes CDR1 SGHAT and CDR2 FQDESV (reference sequence). CDR3 sequence (DNA): TGTGCGAGCAGCATTTCACTGAACACCGGGGAGCTGTTTTTT. This encodes CASSISLNTGELFF. Combining the CDR3 with reference TRBV11-1 and TRBJ2-2 gives the whole variable domain EAEVAQSPRYKITEKSQAVAFWCDPISGHATLYWYRQILGQGPELLVQFQDESVVDDSQLPKDRFSAERLKGVDSTLKIQPAELGDSAMYLCASSISLNTGELFFGEGSRLTVL.

Points on this clonotype: This could be a read error, since a much larger clone is one nucleotide away. The chain couples TRBV12-3 or TRBV12-4 to TRBJ2-7; D possibly corresponds to TRBD1 (6 bases). The CDR3 loop spans 14 amino acids. Trimming cost V 8 bases and J 5 bases, with 19 bases left between them. The CDR3 region is CASGSSQGFDEQYF. In DNA, the CDR3 is TGTGCCAGCGGTTCCTCACAGGGATTCGACGAGCAGTACTTC.

The rearrangement links TRBV6-6 to TRBJ2-5, with 7 nucleotides matching TRBD2. This CDR3 is built from 15 residues. From germline, CDR1 is MNHNY and CDR2 SVGAGI (reference sequence). The junction had 11 bases not matched to a gene; V was cut back by 9 bases and J by 1 base. CDR3 residues: CARTGASGLQETQYF. The CDR3 nucleotides read TGTGCCAGAACCGGGGCTAGCGGACTCCAAGAGACCCAGTACTTC.

J is TRBJ2-7 and V is TRBV6-1, with D perhaps matching TRBD2 (6 bases). This CDR3 is built from 14 residues. Trimming shortened V by 6 bases and J by 6 bases, and 18 bases separated the two germline ends. Germline CDR1 and CDR2: MNHNS and SASEGT. The CDR3 region has the DNA TGTGCCAGCAGCGCACTAACGGGAGAGGGCGAGCAGTACTTC. This translates into CASSALTGEGEQYF.

This clonotype has a handful of counts. J is TRBJ1-2 and V is TRBV5-5, with D possibly being TRBD1 (5 bases). CDR3 length equals 15 residues. V was clipped by 2 bases and J by 7 bases, with 18 bases between them. CDR1 SGHKS and CDR2 YYEKEE come from the germline V gene (reference sequence). CDR3 sequence: CASSFQGQITTGYTF. The CDR3 DNA reads TGTGCCAGCAGCTTCCAGGGCCAAATTACAACTGGCTACACCTTC. The variable domain in full, completed from reference TRBV5-5 and TRBJ1-2, reads DAGVTQSPTHLIKTRGQQVTLRCSPISGHKSVSWYQQVLGQGPQFIFQYYEKEERGRGNFPDRFSARQFPNYSSELNVNALLLGDSALYLCASSFQGQITTGYTFGSGTRLTVV.

Concerning this clonotype: Since a much larger clone is just one base distant, this may be a read error. The chain recombines TRBV5-1 with TRBJ2-3, with D perhaps matching TRBD1 (6 bases). Germline values: CDR1 SGHRS, CDR2 YFSETQ. This CDR3 is 15 amino acids long. The CDR3, as DNA: TGCGCCATCAGCTCCCAGGGGTCAAAGGCAGATACGCAGTATTTT. Protein: CAISSQGSKADTQYF.

With regard to this clonotype: The CDR3 does not close with the conserved phenylalanine or tryptophan, likely indicating a read error. The V gene is TRBV11-2, the J gene TRBJ2-2; tentative D call: TRBD2 (5 bases). Germline V gives CDR1 SGHAT, CDR2 FQNNGV. This CDR3 comprises 15 residues. CDR3 region: CVSSLVRTNTGELFL. CDR3 coding DNA: TGTGTCAGCAGCTTAGTGCGGACTAACACCGGGGAGCTGTTTCTT.

Only a few counts were recorded for this clonotype. The chain uses TRBV30 and TRBJ2-1; D is perhaps TRBD2 (5 bases). Trimming cost V 2 bases and J 13 bases, with 21 bases left between them. Germline V gene lookup returns CDR1 GTSNPN and CDR2 SVGIG (reference sequence). The CDR3 extends over 14 amino acids. CDR3: CAWSPTWASGVQFF. As DNA, the CDR3 is TGTGCCTGGAGTCCAACCTGGGCATCCGGGGTTCAGTTCTTC.

This clonotype occurred many times. The V call is TRBV29-1, the J call TRBJ1-2; 8 bases map to TRBD1. V trimming: 3 bases; J trimming: 8 bases; junction bases outside the gene matches: 8. The length of the CDR3 is 13 residues. From germline, CDR1 is SQVTM and CDR2 ANQGSEA. For the CDR3, the DNA is TGCAGCGTTGAGGAAGGACAGGGTAAAGGCTACACCTTC. Encoded protein: CSVEEGQGKGYTF.

This clonotype has just a few counts. The genes are TRBV11-2 and TRBJ2-3; 9 nucleotides line up with TRBD1. This CDR3 has 14 residues. Germline trimming cut 5 bases from V and 5 bases from J; bases unmatched to any gene: 5. Looked up from germline, CDR1 is SGHAT and CDR2 is FQNNGV. This chain's CDR3 is CASSQDRGGDTQYF. The DNA of the CDR3 is TGTGCCAGCAGCCAGGACAGGGGAGGAGATACGCAGTATTTT.

V is TRBV6-1 and J is TRBJ1-3, with 7 nucleotides matching TRBD1. The CDR3 contains 17 residues. Germline-derived CDR1 and CDR2 are MNHNS and SASEGT. The V gene end was trimmed by 5 bases and the J gene end by 0 bases; junction bases not matched to a gene: 10. In DNA form, the CDR3 reads TGTGCCAGCAGTTATATTGACAGGGATCCCTCTGGAAACACCATATATTTT. Residues: CASSYIDRDPSGNTIYF.

Of note for this clonotype: At one end the junction does not follow the germline gene, possibly because of a read error. The chain links TRBV11-3 to TRBJ2-1, with TRBD2 as a possible D gene (7 bases). The CDR3 runs 11 residues. Germline-derived CDR1 and CDR2 are SGHNT and YENEEA. CDR3 DNA sequence: TGTGACAGCAGCTTACAGGGAGGGATGTTCTTC. It is translated as CDSSLQGGMFF.

For this clonotype: The junction departs from germline at one end; a sequencing error may be responsible. The chain joins TRBV7-9 to TRBJ2-5, with D tentatively TRBD2 (5 bases). Germline values: CDR1 SEHNR, CDR2 FQNEAQ (reference sequence). CDR3 length: 12 residues. The CDR3 DNA follows: TGTGCCAGCAGCATCAGTAGCGAGACCCAGTGCTTC. Translation: CASSISSETQCF.

On this clonotype itself: This may be a read error: a much more frequent sequence differs by one nucleotide. This chain connects TRBV6-5 to TRBJ2-6; D ambiguous. Germline V gene sequence: CDR1 MNHEY, CDR2 SVGAGI. The CDR3 has 16 residues. V lost 0 bases and J lost 2, with 8 bases in between. The chain's CDR3 is CASSYSKFPGANVLTF. The CDR3 DNA follows: TGTGCCAGCAGTTACTCGAAGTTCCCTGGGGCCAACGTCCTGACTTTC.

The chain carries TRBV11-1 and TRBJ2-7; 7 bases fit TRBD1. In germline, CDR1 is SGHAT, CDR2 FQDESV (reference sequence). The junction had 16 bases not matched to a gene; V was cut back by 9 bases and J by 2 bases. The CDR3 runs 16 residues. The CDR3 region has the DNA TGTGCCAGTAGCGATCGGACAGGTGGGGTTCCCTACGAGCAGTACTTC. Its protein product is CASSDRTGGVPYEQYF. Filled out from reference TRBV11-1 and TRBJ2-7, the complete variable domain reads EAEVAQSPRYKITEKSQAVAFWCDPISGHATLYWYRQILGQGPELLVQFQDESVVDDSQLPKDRFSAERLKGVDSTLKIQPAELGDSAMYLCASSDRTGGVPYEQYFGPGTRLTVT.

About this clonotype: One end of the junction does not line up with germline, which may come from a read error. DNA of the CDR3: TGTGCCAACAGCTTAAGGAGGGGGCGAGGGACTTCAGCCGATACGCAGTATTTT. This codes for CANSLRRGRGTSADTQYF. The chain has TRBV13 and TRBJ2-3; weak D call: TRBD1 (7 bases). The CDR3 runs to 18 residues. Per the germline V gene, CDR1 is PRHDT and CDR2 is FYEKMQ (reference sequence).

This rearrangement joins TRBV12-3 or TRBV12-4 to TRBJ1-2; 8 bases fit TRBD1. V trimming: 7 bases; J trimming: 6 bases; junction bases outside the gene matches: 7. The CDR3 covers 13 residues. CDR3 amino acids: CASIPRGLDGYTF. The CDR3 coding sequence is TGTGCCAGCATCCCCAGGGGGCTCGATGGCTACACCTTC.

This clonotype has only a few counts. The genes are TRBV4-1 and TRBJ2-7, with 11 bases matching TRBD1. V was pared by 2 bases and J by 5 bases, with 5 bases of the junction left unmatched. CDR3 length: 15 amino acids. Per germline, CDR1 MGHRA and CDR2 YSYEKL. The CDR3 DNA reads TGCGCCAGCAGCCAATCTCGGACAGGGGGCAACGAGCAGTACTTC. Protein product: CASSQSRTGGNEQYF.

A note on this clonotype: A read error may explain this, as a much larger clone is one base away. V is TRBV5-1 and J is TRBJ2-1; TRBD2 aligns across 13 bases. Per the germline V gene, CDR1 is SGHRS and CDR2 is YFSETQ. J lost 10 bases, V lost 5 bases, and 6 bases had no gene match. The CDR3 has 14 amino acids. The CDR3 reads CASRATGLAGEQFF. In nucleotides, the CDR3 is TGCGCCAGCAGGGCAACGGGACTAGCGGGGGAGCAGTTCTTC.

This clonotype was seen a single time. A much larger clonotype is one base distant, so this may be a read error. The chain employs TRBV29-1 and TRBJ1-1; D is uncertain. CDR1 is SQVTM, CDR2 ANQGSEA, per germline. V was cut by 7 bases and J by 6 bases, with 12 bases left in between. The CDR3 consists of 11 residues. The CDR3 region is CSAEGRAEAFF. In DNA, the CDR3 is TGCAGCGCTGAGGGCAGAGCTGAAGCTTTCTTT.

Concerning this clonotype itself: A much larger clone differs by one base, so this may be a read error. The chain combines TRBV4-1 with TRBJ2-3; 8 bases agree with TRBD1. Germline trimming cut 8 bases from V and 3 bases from J; bases unmatched to any gene: 7. CDR3 length: 14 amino acids. The V gene's germline CDR1 is MGHRA and CDR2 YSYEKL. CDR3 in amino acids: CASQRTGNTDTQYF. The CDR3 nucleotides read TGCGCCAGCCAAAGGACAGGGAATACAGATACGCAGTATTTT.

About this clonotype itself: A much larger clone differs from this one at a single base, so this may be a read error. V and J are TRBV7-8 and TRBJ1-1; D gene uncertain. CDR3 length: 13 residues. CDR1 SGHVS and CDR2 FQNEAQ come from the germline V gene. The DNA for the CDR3 is TGTGCCAGCAGCTCCATGCGGAACACTGAAGTTTTCTTT. This encodes CASSSMRNTEVFF.

About this clonotype: A much larger clone differs by one base, so this may be a read error. This chain uses TRBV29-1 with TRBJ2-7; D call uncertain. Germline assignment: CDR1 SQVTM and CDR2 ANQGSEA. This CDR3 is 14 amino acids long. Trimming took 0 bases from V and 1 from J, leaving 10 bases between them. CDR3 DNA sequence: TGCAGCGTTGAAGAGCCATGCCTATCCTACGAGCAGTACTTC. Translated, it gives CSVEEPCLSYEQYF.